This T cell receptor (beta chain) was documented in a study of graft-versus-host responses after intestinal transplantation. The CDR3 consists of 17 residues. V gave up 2 bases and J gave up 5 bases; unmatched junction bases: 9. Germline loops: CDR1 SEHNR, CDR2 FQNEAQ (reference sequence). A remark on this clone: The antigen is undetermined.

Libraries were prepared by immunoSEQ multiplex PCR; TCRdb keeps only in-frame clonotypes and omits some of them. The sample holds more than 95,000 clones; approximately 94% are singletons and the top ten take roughly 1%. Study results and caveats: GvH clones occurred in recipient marrow; some first appeared in ileum or blood.

The sequence was collected from a human donor who received an intestinal transplant. J is TRBJ2-7 and V is TRBV7-9; 13 bases map to TRBD2. The sample consisted of unstimulated CD8+ T cells sorted from spleen or lymph node cells, taken before intestinal transplant. CDR3 nucleotide sequence: TGTGCCAGCAGCTTATGGTATACTAGCGGGGGGGCCCACGAGCAGTACTTC. It is translated as CASSLWYTSGGAHEQYF.